This T cell receptor (beta chain) was recorded in a study of OX40 agonist ivuxolimab in advanced cancers. TCRdb's table, derived via immunoSEQ multiplex PCR, lists solely in-frame clones and lacks some. The sample lists around 56,000 clones; approximately 86% were seen once. The CDR3 runs 11 residues. Deletions cut 6 bases from V and 4 bases from J, with 4 bases between. Germline V CDR1 and CDR2: MNHEY, SVGAGI. This receptor was obtained from an adult with an advanced solid tumor such as melanoma, head and neck, liver or kidney cancer. Specimen: CD4+ or CD8+ T cells sorted from blood, collected in a trial of the OX40 agonist ivuxolimab. The chain combines TRBV6-5 with TRBJ2-1; D ambiguous. The DNA for the CDR3 is TGTGCCAGCAGCCGGTACAATGAGCAGTTCTTC. Protein sequence: CASSRYNEQFF.